This T cell receptor beta chain appears in the sequencing data of a study of cytomegalovirus exposure and HLA in healthy donors. At the level of the study: The study placed 80% to 85% of its 398 genotyped donors in the Caucasian-associated ancestry cluster.

Findings and limits, study-wide: The classifier, whose performance was assessed in both the original and validation cohorts, reportedly diagnosed cytomegalovirus status with high specificity and sensitivity.

J gave up 1 base and V 4 bases, and 14 bases lay outside the gene matches. This CDR3 region has 20 residues. Germline values: CDR1 SGHRS, CDR2 YFSETQ. Use of 60 Vbeta and 13 Jbeta primers characterized the PCR. Only in-frame clones appear in the TCRdb table, and some are missing; sequencing was by immunoSEQ multiplex PCR. Of 150,000 to 200,000 clones in the sample, 75% were seen once. Of note for this clone: Its antigen is undetermined.

Sequencing was carried out using PBMCs. This sequence was found in a woman aged 40 to 50 in good health and CMV-seropositive. The chain employs TRBV5-1 and TRBJ2-3, with TRBD2 matching 14 bases. CDR3 nucleotide sequence: TGCGCCAGCAGCCGAGCCTTGGGGACTAGCGGGAGAGGGGGCACAGATACGCAGTATTTT. Encoded protein: CASSRALGTSGRGGTDTQYF.